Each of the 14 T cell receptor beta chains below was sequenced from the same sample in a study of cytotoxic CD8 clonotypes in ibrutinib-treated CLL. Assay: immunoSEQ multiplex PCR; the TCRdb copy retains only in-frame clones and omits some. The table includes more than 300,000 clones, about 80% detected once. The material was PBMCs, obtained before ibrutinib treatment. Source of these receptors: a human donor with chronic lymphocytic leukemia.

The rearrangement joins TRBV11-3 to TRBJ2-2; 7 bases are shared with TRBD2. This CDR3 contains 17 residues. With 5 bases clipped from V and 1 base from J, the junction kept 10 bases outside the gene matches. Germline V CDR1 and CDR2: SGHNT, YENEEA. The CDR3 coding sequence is TGTGCCAGCAGCCAAAAGGTCGGGAGGCTGAACACCGGGGAGCTGTTTTTT. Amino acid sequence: CASSQKVGRLNTGELFF.

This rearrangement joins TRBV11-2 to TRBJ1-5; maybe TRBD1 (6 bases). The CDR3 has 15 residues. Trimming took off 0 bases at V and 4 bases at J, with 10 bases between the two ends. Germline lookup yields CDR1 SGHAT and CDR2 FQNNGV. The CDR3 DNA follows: TGTGCCAGCAGCTTAGATACGGGGGCGAATCAGCCCCAGCATTTT. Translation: CASSLDTGANQPQHF.

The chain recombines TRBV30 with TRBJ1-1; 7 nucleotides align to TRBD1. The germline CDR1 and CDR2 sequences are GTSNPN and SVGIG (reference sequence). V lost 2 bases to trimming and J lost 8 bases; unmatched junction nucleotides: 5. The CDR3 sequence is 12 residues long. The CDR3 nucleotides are TGTGCCTGGAGTCGACAGGGTGTGGAAGCTTTCTTT. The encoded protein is CAWSRQGVEAFF.

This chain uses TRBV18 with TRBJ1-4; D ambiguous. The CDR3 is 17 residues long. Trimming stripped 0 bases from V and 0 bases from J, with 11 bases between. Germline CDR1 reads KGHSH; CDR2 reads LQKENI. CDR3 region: CASSPPNSHTTNEKLFF. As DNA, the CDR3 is TGTGCCAGCTCACCACCTAACAGCCACACAACTAATGAAAAACTGTTTTTT. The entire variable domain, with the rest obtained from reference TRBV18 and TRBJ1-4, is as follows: NAGVMQNPRHLVRRRGQEARLRCSPMKGHSHVYWYRQLPEEGLKFMVYLQKENIIDESGMPKERFSAEFPKEGPSILRIQQVVRGDSAAYFCASSPPNSHTTNEKLFFGSGTQLSVL.

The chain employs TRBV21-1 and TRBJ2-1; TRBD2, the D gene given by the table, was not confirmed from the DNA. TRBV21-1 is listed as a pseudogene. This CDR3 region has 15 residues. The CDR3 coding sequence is TGTGCCAGCAGCATCAACCGGGGTTCCTACAATGAGCAGTTCTTC. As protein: CASSINRGSYNEQFF.

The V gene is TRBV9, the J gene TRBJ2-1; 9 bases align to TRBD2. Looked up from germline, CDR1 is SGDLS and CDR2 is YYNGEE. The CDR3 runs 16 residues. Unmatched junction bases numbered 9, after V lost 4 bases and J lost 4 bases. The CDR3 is CASSYGDSGGYNEQFF. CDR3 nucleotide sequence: TGTGCCAGCAGCTACGGGGATAGCGGGGGTTACAATGAGCAGTTCTTC.

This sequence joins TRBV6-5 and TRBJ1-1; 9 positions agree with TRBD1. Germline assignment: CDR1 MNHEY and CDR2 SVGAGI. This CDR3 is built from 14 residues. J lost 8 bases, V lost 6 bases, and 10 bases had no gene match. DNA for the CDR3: TGTGCCAGCAGGACCCCGGGACAGGGTTTGGAAGCTTTCTTT. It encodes CASRTPGQGLEAFF.

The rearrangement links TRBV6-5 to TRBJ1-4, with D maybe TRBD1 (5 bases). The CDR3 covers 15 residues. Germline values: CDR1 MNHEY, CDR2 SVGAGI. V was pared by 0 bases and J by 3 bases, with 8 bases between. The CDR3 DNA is TGTGCCAGCAGTTACTCGGTGGGGGCTAATGAAAAACTGTTTTTT. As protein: CASSYSVGANEKLFF.

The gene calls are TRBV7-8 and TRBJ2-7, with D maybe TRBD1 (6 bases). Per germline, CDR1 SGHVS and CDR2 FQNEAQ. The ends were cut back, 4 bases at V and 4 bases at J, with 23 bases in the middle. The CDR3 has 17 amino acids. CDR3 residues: CASSSIEQGLNLYEQYF. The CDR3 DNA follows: TGTGCCAGCAGCTCGATTGAACAGGGTTTAAATCTGTACGAGCAGTACTTC.

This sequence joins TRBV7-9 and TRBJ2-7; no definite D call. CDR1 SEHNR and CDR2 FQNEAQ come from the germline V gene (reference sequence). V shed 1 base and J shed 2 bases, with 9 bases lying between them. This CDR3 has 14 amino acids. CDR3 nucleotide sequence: TGTGCCAGCAGCTTAGACCCGAGAACCTACGAGCAGTACTTC. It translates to CASSLDPRTYEQYF. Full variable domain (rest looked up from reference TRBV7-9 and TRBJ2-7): DTGVSQNPRHKITKRGQNVTFRCDPISEHNRLYWYRQTLGQGPEFLTYFQNEAQLEKSRLLSDRFSAERPKGSFSTLEIQRTEQGDSAMYLCASSLDPRTYEQYFGPGTRLTVT.

CDR3: CAWSARDRAVDEQFF. CDR3 DNA sequence: TGTGCCTGGAGTGCCCGGGACAGGGCCGTCGATGAGCAGTTCTTC. This chain joins TRBV30 and TRBJ2-1, with 9 bases matching TRBD1. This CDR3 comprises 15 residues. The ends lost 1 base at V and 8 bases at J; junction bases unmatched: 9. Per the germline V gene, CDR1 is GTSNPN and CDR2 is SVGIG (reference sequence).

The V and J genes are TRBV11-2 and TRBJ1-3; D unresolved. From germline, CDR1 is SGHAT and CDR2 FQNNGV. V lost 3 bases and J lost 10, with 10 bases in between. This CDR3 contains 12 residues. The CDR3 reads CASSFIRGTIYF. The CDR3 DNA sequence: TGTGCCAGCAGCTTTATTCGGGGTACCATATATTTT. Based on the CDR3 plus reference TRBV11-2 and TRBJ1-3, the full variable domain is EAGVAQSPRYKIIEKRQSVAFWCNPISGHATLYWYQQILGQGPKLLIQFQNNGVVDDSQLPKDRFSAERLKGVDSTLKIQPAKLEDSAVYLCASSFIRGTIYFGEGSWLTVV.

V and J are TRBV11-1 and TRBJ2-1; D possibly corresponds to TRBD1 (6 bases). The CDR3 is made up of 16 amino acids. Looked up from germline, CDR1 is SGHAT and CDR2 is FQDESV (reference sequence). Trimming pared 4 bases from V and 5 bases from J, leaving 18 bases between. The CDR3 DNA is TGTGCCAGCAGCTCCCCGGGACACCGCCTCAACAATGAGCAGTTCTTC. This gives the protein CASSSPGHRLNNEQFF. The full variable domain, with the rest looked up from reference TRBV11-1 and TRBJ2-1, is EAEVAQSPRYKITEKSQAVAFWCDPISGHATLYWYRQILGQGPELLVQFQDESVVDDSQLPKDRFSAERLKGVDSTLKIQPAELGDSAMYLCASSSPGHRLNNEQFFGPGTRLTVL.

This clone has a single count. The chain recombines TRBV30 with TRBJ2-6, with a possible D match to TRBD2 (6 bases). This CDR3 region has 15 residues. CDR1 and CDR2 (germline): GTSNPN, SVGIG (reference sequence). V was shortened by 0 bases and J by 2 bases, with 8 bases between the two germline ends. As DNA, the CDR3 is TGTGCCTGGAGTGTTGGCGGGACTGGGGCCAACGTCCTGACTTTC. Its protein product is CAWSVGGTGANVLTF.